Below are 6 T cell receptor beta chains sequenced from a single sample in a study of response to subunit inactivated influenza vaccine. TCRdb re-called the RT-PCR reads through MiXCR, storing one row per CDR3 protein. The data contain around 570,000 distinct CDR3 sequences, 6.5% to 8% of them seen just once; the ten biggest clones take up 10% to 15%. Specimen: PBMCs from blood, collected around 25 months after vaccination. These TCRs come from a man between 50 and 75 years old who received an inactivated influenza vaccine.

Ten or more counts support this clonotype. The chain carries TRBV6-2 or TRBV6-3 and TRBJ2-7; D is uncertain. The ends were cut back, 5 bases at V and 9 bases at J, with 23 bases in the middle. The germline gives CDR1 MNHEY, CDR2 SVGEGT. The CDR3 has 15 amino acids. In DNA form, the CDR3 reads TGTGCCAGCAGTCCCTCAAAGATTAATTACTGGTGGCAGTACTTC. It specifies CASSPSKINYWWQYF.

Concerning this clonotype: This may be a read error, as it is one base from a much larger clone. The V gene is TRBV12-3 or TRBV12-4, the J gene TRBJ2-7; D is perhaps TRBD2 (5 bases). The CDR3 length is 12 residues. Trimming left V 4 bases short and J 5 bases short, with 9 bases between. CDR3 DNA sequence: TGTGCCAGCAGTTCTCGGAGGAACGAGCAGTACTTC. Its translation is CASSSRRNEQYF.

This clonotype was picked up many times. The V and J genes are TRBV5-1 and TRBJ2-5; maybe TRBD2 (5 bases). Deletions cut 4 bases from V and 1 base from J, with 14 bases between. This CDR3 region has 15 residues. Germline V CDR1 and CDR2: SGHRS, YFSETQ. CDR3 amino acids: CASSKERKSQETQYF. DNA of the CDR3: TGCGCCAGCAGCAAAGAGCGGAAATCCCAAGAGACCCAGTACTTC.

This clonotype was counted many times. V gene TRBV28 combines with J gene TRBJ2-1; D unresolved. This CDR3 comprises 17 residues. V dropped 3 bases and J dropped 4 bases, with 19 bases sitting between them. CDR1 and CDR2 (germline): MDHEN, SYDVKM. CDR3 sequence reads: CASSFLSRGQDYNEQFF. The CDR3 DNA reads TGTGCCAGCAGTTTTTTGTCCAGAGGCCAGGATTACAATGAGCAGTTCTTC.

In its sample, this clonotype was seen a few times. The V call is TRBV10-3, the J call TRBJ2-1, with D hard to call. The CDR3 is made up of 12 amino acids. Germline CDR1 is ENHRY and CDR2 is SYGVKD. The V and J ends lost 3 bases and 8 bases respectively, with 8 bases between them. In nucleotides, the CDR3 is TGTGCCATCAGTGAAAATTCGGATGAGCAGTTCTTC. It translates to CAISENSDEQFF.

This clonotype appeared a few times. The J gene is TRBJ2-1, the V gene TRBV5-5; D is perhaps TRBD2 (5 bases). Germline values: CDR1 SGHKS, CDR2 YYEKEE (reference sequence). The CDR3 extends over 16 amino acids. Between the trimmed V and J ends, which lost 4 bases and 0 bases, there was a span of 14 bases. CDR3 region: CASSARGRSSYNEQFF. The CDR3 DNA is TGTGCCAGCAGCGCCCGCGGGCGCAGCTCCTACAATGAGCAGTTCTTC.